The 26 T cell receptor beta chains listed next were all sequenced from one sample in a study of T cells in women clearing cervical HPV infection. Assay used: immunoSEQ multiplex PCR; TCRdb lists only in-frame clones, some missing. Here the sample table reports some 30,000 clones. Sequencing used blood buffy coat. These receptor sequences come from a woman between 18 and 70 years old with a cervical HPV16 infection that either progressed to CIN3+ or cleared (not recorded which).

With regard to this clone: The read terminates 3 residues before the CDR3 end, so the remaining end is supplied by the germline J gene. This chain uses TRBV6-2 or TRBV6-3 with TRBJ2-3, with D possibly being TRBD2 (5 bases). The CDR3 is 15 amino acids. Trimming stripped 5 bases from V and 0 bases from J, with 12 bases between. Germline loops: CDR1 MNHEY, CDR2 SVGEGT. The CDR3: CASSPQRTSTDTQYF. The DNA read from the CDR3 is TGTGCCAGCAGTCCTCAAAGGACTAGCACAGATACG.

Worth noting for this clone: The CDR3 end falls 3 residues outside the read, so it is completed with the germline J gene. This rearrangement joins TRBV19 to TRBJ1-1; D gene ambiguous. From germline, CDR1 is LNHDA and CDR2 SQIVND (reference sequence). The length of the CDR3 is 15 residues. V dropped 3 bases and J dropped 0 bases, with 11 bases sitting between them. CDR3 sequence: CASSIMAEMNTEAFF. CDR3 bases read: TGTGCCAGTAGTATCATGGCAGAGATGAACACTGAA.

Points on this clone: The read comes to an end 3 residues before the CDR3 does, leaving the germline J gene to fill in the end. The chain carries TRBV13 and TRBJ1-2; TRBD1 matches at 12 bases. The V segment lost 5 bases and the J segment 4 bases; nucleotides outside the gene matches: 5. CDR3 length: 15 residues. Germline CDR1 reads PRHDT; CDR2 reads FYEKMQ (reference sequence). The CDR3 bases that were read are TGTGCCAGCAGCCCCGGGACAGGGGGCGCCTATGGC. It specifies CASSPGTGGAYG. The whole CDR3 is CASSPGTGGAYGYTF.

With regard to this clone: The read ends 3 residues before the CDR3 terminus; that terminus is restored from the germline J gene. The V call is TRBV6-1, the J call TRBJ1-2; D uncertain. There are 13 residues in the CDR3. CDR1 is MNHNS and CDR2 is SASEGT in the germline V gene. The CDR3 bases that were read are TGTGCCAGCAGTGAAGGGACTCTTTCAGGC. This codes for CASSEGTLSG. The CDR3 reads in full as CASSEGTLSGYTF.

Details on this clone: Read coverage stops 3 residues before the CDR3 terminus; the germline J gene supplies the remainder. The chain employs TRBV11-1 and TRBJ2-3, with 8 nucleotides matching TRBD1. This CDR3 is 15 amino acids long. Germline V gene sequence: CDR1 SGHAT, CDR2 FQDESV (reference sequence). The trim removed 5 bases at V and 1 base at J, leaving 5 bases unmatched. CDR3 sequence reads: CASSLRGLGTDTQYF. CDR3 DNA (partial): TGTGCCAGCAGCCTCAGGGGGCTGGGCACAGATACG.

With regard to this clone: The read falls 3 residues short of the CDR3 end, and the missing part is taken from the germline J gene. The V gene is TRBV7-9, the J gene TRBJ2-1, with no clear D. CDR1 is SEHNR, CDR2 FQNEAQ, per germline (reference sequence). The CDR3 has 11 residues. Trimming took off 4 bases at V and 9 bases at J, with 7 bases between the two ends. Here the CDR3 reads CASSSDFEQFF. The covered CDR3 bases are TGTGCCAGCAGCTCAGATTTTGAG.

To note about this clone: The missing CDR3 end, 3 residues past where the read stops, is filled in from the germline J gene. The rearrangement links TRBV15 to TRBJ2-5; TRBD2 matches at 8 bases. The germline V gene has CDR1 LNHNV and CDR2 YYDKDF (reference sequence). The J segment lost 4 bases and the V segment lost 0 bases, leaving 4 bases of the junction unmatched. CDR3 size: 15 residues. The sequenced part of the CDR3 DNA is TGTGCCACCAGCAGAGACGGGACTAGGGGAGAGACC. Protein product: CATSRDGTRGET. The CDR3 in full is CATSRDGTRGETQYF.

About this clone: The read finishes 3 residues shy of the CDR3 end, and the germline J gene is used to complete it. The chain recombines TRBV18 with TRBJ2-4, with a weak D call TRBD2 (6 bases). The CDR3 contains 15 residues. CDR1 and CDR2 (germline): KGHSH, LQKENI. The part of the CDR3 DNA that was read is TGTGCCAGCTCACTTTGGGGGACTCCCTTGGAAGGT. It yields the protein CASSLWGTPLEG. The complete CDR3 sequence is CASSLWGTPLEGQYF.

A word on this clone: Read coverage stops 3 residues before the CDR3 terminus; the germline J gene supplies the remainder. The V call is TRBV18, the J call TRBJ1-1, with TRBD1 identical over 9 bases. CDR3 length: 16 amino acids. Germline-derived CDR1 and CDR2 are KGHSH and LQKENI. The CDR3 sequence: CASSRTGVNYQETAFF. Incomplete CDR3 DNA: TGTGCCAGCTCGAGGACAGGGGTAAACTATCAAGAGACA.

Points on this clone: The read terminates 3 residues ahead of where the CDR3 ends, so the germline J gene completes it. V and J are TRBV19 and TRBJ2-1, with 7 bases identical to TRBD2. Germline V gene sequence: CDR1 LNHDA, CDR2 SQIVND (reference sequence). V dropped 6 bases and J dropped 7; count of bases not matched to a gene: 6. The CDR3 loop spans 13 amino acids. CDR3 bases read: TGTGCCAGTAGAGCGGGGTGGATGAATGAG. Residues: CASRAGWMNE. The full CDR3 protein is CASRAGWMNEQFF.

The CDR3 DNA, read in part, is TGCGCCAGCAGTGTTAGGGACAACTCCTACAATGAG. Encoded protein: CASSVRDNSYNE. The full-length CDR3 reads as CASSVRDNSYNEQFF. The chain is built from TRBV10-2 and TRBJ2-1; D perhaps matches TRBD1 (6 bases). Read coverage stops 3 residues before the CDR3 terminus; the germline J gene supplies the remainder. There are 15 residues in the CDR3. Trimming removed 4 bases at V and 0 bases at J, with 10 bases between. From germline, CDR1 is WSHSY and CDR2 SAAADI.

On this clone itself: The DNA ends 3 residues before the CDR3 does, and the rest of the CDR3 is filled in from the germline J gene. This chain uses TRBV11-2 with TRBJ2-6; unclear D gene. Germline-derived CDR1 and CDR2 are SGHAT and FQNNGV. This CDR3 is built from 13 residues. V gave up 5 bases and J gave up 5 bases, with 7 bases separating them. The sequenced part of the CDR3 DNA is TGTGCCAGCAGCACTAAGAGGGCCAACGTC. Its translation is CASSTKRANV. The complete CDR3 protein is CASSTKRANVLTF.

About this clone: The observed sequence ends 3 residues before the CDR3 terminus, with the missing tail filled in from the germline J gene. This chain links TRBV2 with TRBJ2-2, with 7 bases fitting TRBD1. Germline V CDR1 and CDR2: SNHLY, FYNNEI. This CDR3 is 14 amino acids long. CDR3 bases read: TGTGCCAGCAGCCCGACAGGGCGGAATTCACCG. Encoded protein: CASSPTGRNSP. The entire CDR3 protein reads CASSPTGRNSPLFF.

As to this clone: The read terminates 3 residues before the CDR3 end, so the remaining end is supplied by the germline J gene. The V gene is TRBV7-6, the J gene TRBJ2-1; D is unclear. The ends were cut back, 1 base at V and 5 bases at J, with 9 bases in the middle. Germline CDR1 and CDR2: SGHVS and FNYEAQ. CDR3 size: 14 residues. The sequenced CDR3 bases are TGTGCCAGCAGCTTAGACAGAAACGACAATGAG. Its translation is CASSLDRNDNE. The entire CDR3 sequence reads CASSLDRNDNEQFF. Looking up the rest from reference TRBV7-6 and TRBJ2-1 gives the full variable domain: GAGVSQSPRYKVTKRGQDVALRCDPISGHVSLYWYRQALGQGPEFLTYFNYEAQQDKSGLPNDRFSAERPEGSISTLTIQRTEQRDSAMYRCASSLDRNDNEQFFGPGTRLTVL.

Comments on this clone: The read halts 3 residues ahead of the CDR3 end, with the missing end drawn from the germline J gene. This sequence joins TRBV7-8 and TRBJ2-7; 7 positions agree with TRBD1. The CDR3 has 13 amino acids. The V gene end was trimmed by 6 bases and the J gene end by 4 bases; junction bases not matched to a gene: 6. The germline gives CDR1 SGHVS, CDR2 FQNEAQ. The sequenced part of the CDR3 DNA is TGTGCCAGCAGTTCACAGGGGAAGTACGAG. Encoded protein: CASSSQGKYE. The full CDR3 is CASSSQGKYEQYF. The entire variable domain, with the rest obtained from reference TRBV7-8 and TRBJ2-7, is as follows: GAGVSQSPRYKVAKRGQDVALRCDPISGHVSLFWYQQALGQGPEFLTYFQNEAQLDKSGLPSDRFFAERPEGSVSTLKIQRTQQEDSAVYLCASSSQGKYEQYFGPGTRLTVT.

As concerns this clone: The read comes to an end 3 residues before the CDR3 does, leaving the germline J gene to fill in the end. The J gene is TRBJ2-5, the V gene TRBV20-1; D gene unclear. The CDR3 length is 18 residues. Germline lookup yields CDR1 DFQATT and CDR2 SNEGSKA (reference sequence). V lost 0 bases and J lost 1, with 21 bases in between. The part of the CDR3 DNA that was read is TGCAGTGCTAGAGACGAGGTCATAGACGCGCGGCTCCAAGAGACC. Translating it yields CSARDEVIDARLQET. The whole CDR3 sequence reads CSARDEVIDARLQETQYF.

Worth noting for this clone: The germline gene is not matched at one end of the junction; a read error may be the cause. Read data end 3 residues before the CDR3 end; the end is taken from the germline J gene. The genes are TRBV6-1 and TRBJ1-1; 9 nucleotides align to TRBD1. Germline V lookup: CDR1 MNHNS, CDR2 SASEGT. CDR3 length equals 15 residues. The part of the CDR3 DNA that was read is TGTGCCAGCAGTGAATGGGGGACAGGGAACGCTGAA. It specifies CASSEWGTGNAE. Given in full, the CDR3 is CASSEWGTGNAEAFF.

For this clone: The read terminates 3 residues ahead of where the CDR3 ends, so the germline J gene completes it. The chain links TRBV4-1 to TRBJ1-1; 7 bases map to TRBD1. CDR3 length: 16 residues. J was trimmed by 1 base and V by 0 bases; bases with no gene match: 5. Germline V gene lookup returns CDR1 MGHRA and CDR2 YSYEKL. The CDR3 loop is CASSQERQGANTEAFF. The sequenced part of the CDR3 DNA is TGCGCCAGCAGCCAAGAGCGACAGGGAGCGAACACTGAA.

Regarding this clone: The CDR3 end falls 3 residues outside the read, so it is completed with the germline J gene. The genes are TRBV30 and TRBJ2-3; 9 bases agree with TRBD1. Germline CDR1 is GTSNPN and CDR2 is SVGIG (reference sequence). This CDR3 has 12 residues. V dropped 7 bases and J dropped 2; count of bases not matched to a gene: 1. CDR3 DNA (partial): TGTGCCTTACAGGGGGCCACAGATACG. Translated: CALQGATDT. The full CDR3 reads CALQGATDTQYF.

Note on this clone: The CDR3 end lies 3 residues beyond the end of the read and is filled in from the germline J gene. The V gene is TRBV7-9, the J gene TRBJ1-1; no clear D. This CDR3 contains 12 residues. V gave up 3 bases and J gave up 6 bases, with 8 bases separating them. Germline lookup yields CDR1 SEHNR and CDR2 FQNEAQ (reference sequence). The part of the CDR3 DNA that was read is TGTGCCAGCAGCTTTTCGGCGGCTGAA. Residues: CASSFSAAE. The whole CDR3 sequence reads CASSFSAAEAFF.

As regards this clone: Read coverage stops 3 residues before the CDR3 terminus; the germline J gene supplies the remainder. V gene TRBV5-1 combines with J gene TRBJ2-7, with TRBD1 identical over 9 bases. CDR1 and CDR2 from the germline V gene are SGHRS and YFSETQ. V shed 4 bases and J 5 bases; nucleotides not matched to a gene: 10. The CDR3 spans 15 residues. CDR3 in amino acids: CASSREGQGENEQYF. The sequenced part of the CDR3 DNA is TGCGCCAGCAGCAGGGAGGGACAGGGAGAAAACGAG.

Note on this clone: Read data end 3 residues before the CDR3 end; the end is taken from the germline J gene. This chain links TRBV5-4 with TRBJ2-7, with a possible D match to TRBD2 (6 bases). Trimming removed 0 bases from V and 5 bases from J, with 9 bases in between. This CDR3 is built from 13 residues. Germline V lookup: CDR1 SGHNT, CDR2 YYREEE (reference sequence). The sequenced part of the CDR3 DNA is TGTGCCAGCAGCTTGGTGTCTAGCGACGAG. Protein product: CASSLVSSDE. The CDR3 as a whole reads CASSLVSSDEQYF. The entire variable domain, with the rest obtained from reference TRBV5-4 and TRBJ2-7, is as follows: ETGVTQSPTHLIKTRGQQVTLRCSSQSGHNTVSWYQQALGQGPQFIFQYYREEENGRGNFPPRFSGLQFPNYSSELNVNALELDDSALYLCASSLVSSDEQYFGPGTRLTVT.

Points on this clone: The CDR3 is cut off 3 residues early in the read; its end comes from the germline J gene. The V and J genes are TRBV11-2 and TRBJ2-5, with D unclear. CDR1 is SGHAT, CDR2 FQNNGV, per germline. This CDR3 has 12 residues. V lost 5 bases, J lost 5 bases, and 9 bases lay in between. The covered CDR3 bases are TGTGCCAGCAGCCCTCGCAGGGAGACC. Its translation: CASSPRRET. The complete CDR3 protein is CASSPRRETQYF.

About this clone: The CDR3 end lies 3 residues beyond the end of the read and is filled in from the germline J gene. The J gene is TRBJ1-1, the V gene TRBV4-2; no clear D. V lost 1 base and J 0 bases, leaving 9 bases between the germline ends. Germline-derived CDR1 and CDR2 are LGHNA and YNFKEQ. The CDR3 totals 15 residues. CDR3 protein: CASSQVSTMNTEAFF. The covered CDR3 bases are TGTGCCAGCAGCCAAGTCTCGACAATGAACACTGAA.

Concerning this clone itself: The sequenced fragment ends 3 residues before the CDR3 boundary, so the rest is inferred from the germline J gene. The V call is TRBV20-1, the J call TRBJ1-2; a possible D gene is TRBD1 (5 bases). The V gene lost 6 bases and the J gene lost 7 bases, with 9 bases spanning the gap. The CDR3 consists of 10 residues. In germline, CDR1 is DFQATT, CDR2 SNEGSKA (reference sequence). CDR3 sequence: CSATRAGYTF. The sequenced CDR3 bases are TGCAGTGCCACCAGGGCTGGC.

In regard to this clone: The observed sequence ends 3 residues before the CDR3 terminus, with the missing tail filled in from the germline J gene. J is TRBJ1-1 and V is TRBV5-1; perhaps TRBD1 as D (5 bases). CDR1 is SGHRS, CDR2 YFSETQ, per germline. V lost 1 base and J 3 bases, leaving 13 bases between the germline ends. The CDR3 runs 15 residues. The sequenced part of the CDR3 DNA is TGCGCCAGCAGCTTGTTCCAGGGCGTTGACACTGAA. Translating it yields CASSLFQGVDTE. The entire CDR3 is CASSLFQGVDTEAFF.